This T cell receptor (beta chain) was captured in a study of early T cells in non-severe SARS-CoV-2 infection. The wider study: Chains were unpaired, as sequencing was done on bulk RNA from unsorted whole blood.

Individually, cDNA molecules had unique molecular identifiers attached to them. TCRdb independently ran MiXCR on the 5' RACE reads; one entry per CDR3 protein. The sample includes roughly 35,000 distinct CDR3 sequences, 5.3% seen only once; the top ten take 30%. Germline loops: CDR1 SNHLY, CDR2 FYNNEI. CDR3 size: 14 residues. The V end lost 6 bases, the J end lost 8 bases, and 16 bases lay between the germline ends. Findings and caveats of the study: Matching against VDJdb likely underestimated virus-specific expansions, favoring anti-spike CD8.

As for this clonotype: Its antigen is as yet unknown.

V gene TRBV2 combines with J gene TRBJ1-4, with unresolved D. This clonotype was obtained from an adult who was a healthcare worker with PCR-confirmed SARS-CoV-2 infection or an uninfected control (not recorded which). Sequenced input: whole blood. Here the CDR3 DNA reads TGTGCCAGCAGGTCGACATACCAAGGAGAAAAACTGTTTTTT. Protein sequence: CASRSTYQGEKLFF.